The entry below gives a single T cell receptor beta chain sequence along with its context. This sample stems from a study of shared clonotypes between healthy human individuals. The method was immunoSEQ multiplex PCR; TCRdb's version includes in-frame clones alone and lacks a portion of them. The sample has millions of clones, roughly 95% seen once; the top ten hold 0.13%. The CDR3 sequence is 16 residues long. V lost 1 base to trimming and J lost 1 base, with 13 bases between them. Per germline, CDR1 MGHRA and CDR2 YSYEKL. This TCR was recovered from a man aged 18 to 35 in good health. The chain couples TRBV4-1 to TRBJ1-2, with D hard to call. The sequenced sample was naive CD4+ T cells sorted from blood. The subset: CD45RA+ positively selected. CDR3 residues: CASSQGLNYGNYGYTF. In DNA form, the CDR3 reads TGCGCCAGCAGCCAAGGTTTAAATTATGGTAACTATGGCTACACCTTC.